Shown below are 32 T cell receptor beta chains from a single sample sequenced in a study of T-cell reconstitution after alpha-beta-depleted transplantation in children. Unique molecular identifiers were incorporated during preparation of the TCRbeta library. Each CDR3 protein is one row after TCRdb ran MiXCR on the PCR reads. The sample contains some 500,000 distinct CDR3 sequences, roughly 33% of which appear only once. Sequences were derived from PBMCs from the stem cell graft donor, sampled from the stem cell graft. The receptors were sampled from a human donor who donated a stem cell graft to a child with aplastic anemia.

The chain employs TRBV29-1 and TRBJ2-1, with 7 bases lining up with TRBD1. This CDR3 region has 13 residues. Germline CDR1 and CDR2: SQVTM and ANQGSEA. In DNA form, the CDR3 reads TGCGTAGGAAACAGGGGCTCCTACAATGAGCAGTTCTTC. Encoded protein: CVGNRGSYNEQFF.

The rearrangement uses TRBV7-3 and TRBJ2-5; 9 positions match TRBD2. Trimming cost V 5 bases and J 5 bases; bases outside gene matches: 12. Germline V gives CDR1 SGHTA, CDR2 FQGTGA. The CDR3 runs 16 residues. The CDR3 nucleotides read TGTGCCAGCAGCGGAGGTAGCGGGAGTCGCGGGGAGACCCAGTACTTC. Translating gives CASSGGSGSRGETQYF. Using reference TRBV7-3 and TRBJ2-5 for the parts outside the CDR3, the full variable domain is GAGVSQTPSNKVTEKGKYVELRCDPISGHTALYWYRQSLGQGPEFLIYFQGTGAADDSGLPNDRFFAVRPEGSVSTLKIQRTERGDSAVYLCASSGGSGSRGETQYFGPGTRLLVL.

This clonotype occurred a few times. The genes are TRBV4-3 and TRBJ2-3; 12 nucleotides align to TRBD2. The CDR3 loop spans 20 amino acids. Germline CDR1 reads LGHNA; CDR2 reads YSLEER. J gave up 6 bases and V 2 bases, and 18 bases lay outside the gene matches. DNA of the CDR3: TGCGCCAGCAGCCAATTCTCGACTAGCGGGAGCGGGAAGGGTCGGGATACGCAGTATTTT. It codes for CASSQFSTSGSGKGRDTQYF.

This clonotype was picked up a small number of times. The rearrangement links TRBV20-1 to TRBJ1-1; the match to TRBD1 covers 8 bases. V dropped 3 bases and J dropped 7; count of bases not matched to a gene: 7. The CDR3 consists of 13 residues. Per germline, CDR1 DFQATT and CDR2 SNEGSKA (reference sequence). The CDR3 reads CSASFQGAVEAFF. The CDR3 DNA reads TGCAGTGCTAGCTTTCAGGGGGCGGTTGAAGCTTTCTTT.

The chain links TRBV6-5 to TRBJ1-2, with TRBD1 matching over 7 bases. The CDR3 has 14 residues. Looked up from germline, CDR1 is MNHEY and CDR2 is SVGAGI. V lost 5 bases to trimming and J lost 4 bases; unmatched junction nucleotides: 7. The CDR3 here is CASSTDRAGYGYTF. The DNA for the CDR3 is TGTGCCAGCAGTACCGACAGGGCTGGCTATGGCTACACCTTC.

The chain joins TRBV6-1 to TRBJ1-5, with D unclear. Deletions cut 6 bases from V and 7 bases from J, with 16 bases between. The CDR3 is made up of 14 amino acids. Looked up from germline, CDR1 is MNHNS and CDR2 is SASEGT. The CDR3 DNA is TGTGCCAGCAGCCGCGGACGGACCGGGCAGCCCCAGCATTTT. Its protein product is CASSRGRTGQPQHF.

This clonotype was recorded a few times. The chain uses TRBV5-1 and TRBJ1-2, with TRBD1 identical over 7 bases. Germline values: CDR1 SGHRS, CDR2 YFSETQ. Trimming removed 2 bases from V and 0 bases from J; junction bases left unmatched: 1. CDR3 size: 14 residues. CDR3 in amino acids: CASSFRGSNYGYTF. The CDR3 bases are TGCGCCAGCAGCTTCAGGGGGTCTAACTATGGCTACACCTTC.

The rearrangement links TRBV9 to TRBJ1-4; D is uncertain. V was cut by 1 base and J by 1 base, with 8 bases left in between. Germline V gives CDR1 SGDLS, CDR2 YYNGEE. This CDR3 comprises 15 residues. CDR3 loop: CASSVTAKTNEKLFF. The CDR3 region has the DNA TGTGCCAGCAGCGTAACCGCCAAAACTAATGAAAAACTGTTTTTT.

This clonotype has more than one count but fewer than ten. The rearrangement links TRBV5-1 to TRBJ2-7; D unclear. Germline CDR1 reads SGHRS; CDR2 reads YFSETQ. V was pared by 0 bases and J by 0 bases, with 4 bases between. The CDR3 length is 13 residues. The CDR3 loop is CASSLVDSYEQYF. The CDR3 DNA follows: TGCGCCAGCAGCTTGGTGGACTCCTACGAGCAGTACTTC.

This clonotype was recorded a few times. The rearrangement joins TRBV19 to TRBJ1-4; TRBD1 agrees at 8 bases. Germline lookup yields CDR1 LNHDA and CDR2 SQIVND (reference sequence). The J segment lost 7 bases and the V segment lost 6 bases, leaving 7 bases of the junction unmatched. The CDR3 is 14 residues long. For the CDR3, the DNA is TGTGCCAGTAGGGAAACAGGGGGAGGTGAAAAACTGTTTTTT. As protein: CASRETGGGEKLFF.

The chain joins TRBV28 to TRBJ2-5, with a possible D match to TRBD1 (6 bases). The CDR3 has 13 amino acids. Germline values: CDR1 MDHEN, CDR2 SYDVKM. V was cut by 7 bases and J by 3 bases, with 12 bases left in between. CDR3: CASMIRDKETQYF. CDR3 nucleotides: TGTGCCAGCATGATCCGGGACAAAGAGACCCAGTACTTC. Based on the CDR3 plus reference TRBV28 and TRBJ2-5, the full variable domain is DVKVTQSSRYLVKRTGEKVFLECVQDMDHENMFWYRQDPGLGLRLIYFSYDVKMKEKGDIPEGYSVSREKKERFSLILESASTNQTSMYLCASMIRDKETQYFGPGTRLLVL.

The chain links TRBV20-1 to TRBJ1-2; D call uncertain. The V gene lost 2 bases and the J gene lost 4 bases, with 11 bases spanning the gap. In germline, CDR1 is DFQATT, CDR2 SNEGSKA (reference sequence). CDR3 size: 13 residues. CDR3 residues: CSARSTEIYGYTF. The CDR3 DNA is TGCAGTGCTAGAAGTACAGAAATCTATGGCTACACCTTC.

This chain links TRBV7-3 with TRBJ1-4; D gene uncertain. Germline CDR1 SGHTA, CDR2 FQGTGA. CDR3 length equals 15 residues. V shed 5 bases and J shed 0 bases, with 10 bases lying between them. In DNA form, the CDR3 reads TGTGCCAGCAGCCAAAGACTGGCAACTAATGAAAAACTGTTTTTT. Translation gives CASSQRLATNEKLFF.

The V call is TRBV25-1, the J call TRBJ2-3; the D gene could be TRBD1 or TRBD2 (5 bases each). The CDR3 runs 15 residues. CDR1 is MGHDK, CDR2 SYGVNS, per germline. V lost 4 bases and J lost 8, with 19 bases in between. This chain's CDR3 is CASSAAGTAWGTQYF. The CDR3 coding sequence is TGTGCCAGCAGTGCCGCCGGGACCGCCTGGGGTACGCAGTATTTT.

This clonotype was picked up a small number of times. V is TRBV29-1 and J is TRBJ2-5; tentative D call: TRBD2 (5 bases). Trimming stripped 7 bases from V and 5 bases from J, with 14 bases between. CDR1 is SQVTM, CDR2 ANQGSEA, per germline. The length of the CDR3 is 12 residues. This CDR3 reads CSAAARGETQYF. The CDR3 DNA follows: TGCAGCGCTGCTGCGCGAGGGGAGACCCAGTACTTC.

J is TRBJ1-2 and V is TRBV25-1, with D maybe TRBD1 (5 bases). Germline loops: CDR1 MGHDK, CDR2 SYGVNS. CDR3 length: 13 residues. V dropped 5 bases and J dropped 4 bases, with 11 bases sitting between them. The CDR3 sequence: CASSPTGSYGYTF. CDR3 DNA sequence: TGTGCCAGCAGTCCTACAGGATCCTATGGCTACACCTTC.

This clonotype was detected a few times. The V gene is TRBV7-2, the J gene TRBJ2-7; D not resolved. From germline, CDR1 is SGHTA and CDR2 FQGNSA. Trimming removed 1 base from V and 8 bases from J, with 6 bases in between. The CDR3 consists of 11 residues. The CDR3 loop is CASSLGAKQYF. The CDR3 DNA sequence: TGTGCCAGCAGCTTAGGAGCGAAGCAGTACTTC.

V gene TRBV4-3 combines with J gene TRBJ2-1, with D perhaps assigned TRBD1 or TRBD2 (7 bases each). The CDR3 length is 16 residues. The germline gives CDR1 LGHNA, CDR2 YSLEER. The germline V and J ends were trimmed by 3 bases and 7 bases, with 19 bases remaining between them. The CDR3, as DNA: TGCGCCAGCAGCCAGGACAGGTGGGGGGGGGCTAATGAGCAGTTCTTC. Translating it yields CASSQDRWGGANEQFF.

The DNA for the CDR3 is TGTGCCAGCAGCTTGTTTCGTCTCCTTGCGAACGACTACGAGCAGTACTTC. Translated, it gives CASSLFRLLANDYEQYF. This chain connects TRBV5-6 to TRBJ2-7; D remains ambiguous. The CDR3 extends over 17 amino acids. Germline assignment: CDR1 SGHDT and CDR2 YYEEEE. The V gene lost 1 base and the J gene lost 3 bases, with 20 bases spanning the gap.

This clonotype was found a few times. This rearrangement joins TRBV7-9 to TRBJ2-1; a possible D gene is TRBD2 (6 bases). CDR3 length equals 15 residues. The germline gives CDR1 SEHNR, CDR2 FQNEAQ (reference sequence). Trimming cost V 2 bases and J 8 bases, with 16 bases left between them. CDR3 DNA: TGTGCCAGCAGCTTATCGGGCGGGATTGGGTATGAGCAGTTCTTC. Encoded protein: CASSLSGGIGYEQFF.

Notes on this clonotype: At one end, the junction sequence differs from germline, possibly due to a read error. This chain joins TRBV6-5 and TRBJ1-1; tentative D call: TRBD1 (5 bases). Germline values: CDR1 MNHEY, CDR2 SVGAGI. CDR3 size: 14 residues. The CDR3 here is CASSYSAGNAEAFF. The CDR3 coding sequence is TGTGCCAGCAGTTACTCGGCAGGGAACGCTGAAGCTTTCTTT.

The chain combines TRBV5-1 with TRBJ1-1; D not resolved. Trimming left V 5 bases short and J 5 bases short, with 19 bases between. The CDR3 consists of 15 residues. Germline V CDR1 and CDR2: SGHRS, YFSETQ. The CDR3 sequence is CASSKGVTGNTEAFF. Written as DNA, the CDR3 is TGCGCCAGCAGTAAAGGTGTGACGGGGAATACTGAAGCTTTCTTT. The entire variable domain, with the rest obtained from reference TRBV5-1 and TRBJ1-1, is as follows: KAGVTQTPRYLIKTRGQQVTLSCSPISGHRSVSWYQQTPGQGLQFLFEYFSETQRNKGNFPGRFSGRQFSNSRSEMNVSTLELGDSALYLCASSKGVTGNTEAFFGQGTRLTVV.

This rearrangement joins TRBV20-1 to TRBJ2-2; 8 positions agree with TRBD1. The junction had 9 bases not matched to a gene; V was cut back by 3 bases and J by 6 bases. This CDR3 spans 15 amino acids. Looked up from germline, CDR1 is DFQATT and CDR2 is SNEGSKA (reference sequence). The CDR3 DNA reads TGCAGTGCTAGCTACAGGGGGTTGATCGCCGGGGAGCTGTTTTTT. Translating gives CSASYRGLIAGELFF.

The genes are TRBV11-2 and TRBJ2-5; no definite D call. The ends were cut back, 5 bases at V and 2 bases at J, with 15 bases in the middle. The CDR3 is 15 amino acids. Germline CDR1 reads SGHAT; CDR2 reads FQNNGV. CDR3 nucleotides: TGTGCCAGCAGCCTACAAGACGGCCGTCAAGAGACCCAGTACTTC. Translating it yields CASSLQDGRQETQYF.

The CDR3 bases are TGTGCCACCAGCAGAGATGCAGCGGGACTAGCGTCAAATGAGCAGTTCTTC. It yields the protein CATSRDAAGLASNEQFF. V is TRBV15 and J is TRBJ2-1; 10 nucleotides match TRBD2. The germline V gene has CDR1 LNHNV and CDR2 YYDKDF (reference sequence). The CDR3 extends over 17 amino acids. Trimming cost V 0 bases and J 7 bases; bases outside gene matches: 9.

V and J are TRBV6-2 or TRBV6-3 and TRBJ2-1; D possibly corresponds to TRBD1 (6 bases). The ends were cut back, 6 bases at V and 8 bases at J, with 11 bases in the middle. The CDR3 extends over 12 amino acids. In germline, CDR1 is MNHEY, CDR2 SVGEGT. The CDR3 DNA reads TGTGCCAGCAGGGGAACAGGGCATGAGCAGTTCTTC. Protein: CASRGTGHEQFF.

This clonotype has a handful of counts. The chain carries TRBV6-2 or TRBV6-3 and TRBJ2-7; possibly TRBD2 for D (5 bases). There are 14 residues in the CDR3. The V and J ends lost 6 bases and 4 bases respectively, with 16 bases between them. The germline V gene has CDR1 MNHEY and CDR2 SVGEGT. The CDR3 coding sequence is TGTGCCAGCAGCTCCGAGCGGCTCGATTACGAGCAGTACTTC. It codes for CASSSERLDYEQYF.

As DNA, the CDR3 is TGTGCCAGCAGCGTAGTGACTAGCGGTAATGAGCAGTTCTTC. Translation gives CASSVVTSGNEQFF. This chain connects TRBV9 to TRBJ2-1; 9 positions match TRBD2. This CDR3 is 14 amino acids long. Germline CDR1 reads SGDLS; CDR2 reads YYNGEE. V was pared by 0 bases and J by 7 bases, with 2 bases of the junction left unmatched.

This chain joins TRBV12-3 or TRBV12-4 and TRBJ1-1; unclear D gene. This CDR3 comprises 11 residues. With 4 bases removed from V and 11 bases from J, the gap between germline ends came to 11 bases. CDR3 amino acids: CASSSRDAAFF. The DNA of the CDR3 is TGTGCCAGCAGTTCGAGGGATGCGGCTTTCTTT.

The genes are TRBV13 and TRBJ2-1; the match to TRBD2 covers 13 bases. V lost 5 bases, J lost 4 bases, and 8 bases stayed unmatched. This CDR3 spans 17 amino acids. CDR1 and CDR2 from the germline V gene are PRHDT and FYEKMQ (reference sequence). CDR3 residues: CASSPRTSGRSYNEQFF. In DNA, the CDR3 is TGTGCCAGCAGCCCCAGGACTAGCGGGAGATCTTACAATGAGCAGTTCTTC.

This chain uses TRBV9 with TRBJ2-5; TRBD2 aligns across 8 bases. The CDR3 is 14 amino acids. Germline CDR1 and CDR2: SGDLS and YYNGEE. The V segment lost 4 bases and the J segment 3 bases; nucleotides outside the gene matches: 5. CDR3 amino acids: CASSPPTSEETQYF. In DNA, the CDR3 is TGTGCCAGCAGCCCCCCGACTAGCGAAGAGACCCAGTACTTC.

This clonotype was picked up a small number of times. The chain uses TRBV5-1 and TRBJ2-7; D is tentatively TRBD1 or TRBD2 (5 bases each). V lost 4 bases to trimming and J lost 7 bases, with 24 bases between them. The CDR3 loop spans 16 amino acids. Germline CDR1 reads SGHRS; CDR2 reads YFSETQ. This chain's CDR3 is CASSPVLDGGSREQYF. The CDR3 DNA is TGCGCCAGCAGCCCGGTTTTGGATGGGGGAAGTCGGGAGCAGTACTTC.